The 28 T cell receptor beta chains in this list originate from one sample, sequenced in a study of low-dose radiotherapy and immunotherapy resistance in tumors. Time point reported: before trial treatment. Priming of first-strand cDNA relied on TRAV- and TRBV-specific primers (covering alpha and beta chains). TCR amplification ran roughly 20 PCR cycles using constant-region and V-primer adapter primers. TCRdb called the reads again in MiXCR, with one record for every CDR3 protein. The sample contains 64,000 or so distinct CDR3 sequences, around 31% of which appear only once. The material sequenced was PBMCs, taken before treatment. The receptors stem from a female donor with ovarian cancer.

The chain couples TRBV28 to TRBJ1-1; D not certain. This CDR3 is 14 amino acids long. V lost 8 bases and J 6 bases, leaving 19 bases between the germline ends. Germline V lookup: CDR1 MDHEN, CDR2 SYDVKM. The CDR3 reads CASYAMGLISEAFF. The CDR3 DNA is TGTGCCAGCTACGCTATGGGGTTAATATCTGAAGCTTTCTTT.

This clonotype is large in the sample. The chain is built from TRBV23-1 and TRBJ2-3, with TRBD2 as a possible D gene (7 bases). TRBV23-1 is an ORF for which the function is uncertain. Trimming took 6 bases from V and 0 from J, leaving 19 bases between them. CDR3 size: 17 residues. CDR3: CASSPDGGRDSTDTQYF. The CDR3 DNA reads TGCGCCAGCAGCCCCGACGGGGGGCGGGATAGCACAGATACGCAGTATTTT.

This clonotype occurred many times. This rearrangement joins TRBV13 to TRBJ2-7; maybe TRBD2 (5 bases). V gave up 0 bases and J gave up 2 bases, with 8 bases separating them. The CDR3 length is 14 residues. Germline V gene lookup returns CDR1 PRHDT and CDR2 FYEKMQ (reference sequence). This chain's CDR3 is CASSLGTGTYEQYF. The CDR3 DNA follows: TGTGCCAGCAGCTTAGGGACCGGGACCTACGAGCAGTACTTC.

This clonotype was seen only a few times. This chain links TRBV9 with TRBJ1-1, with 7 nucleotides matching TRBD1. This CDR3 is 14 amino acids long. Germline V CDR1 and CDR2: SGDLS, YYNGEE. V lost 0 bases and J lost 5; bases outside the gene matches: 4. The CDR3 nucleotides are TGTGCCAGCAGCGTAGTACCGACAGGGACTGAAGCTTTCTTT. As protein: CASSVVPTGTEAFF.

There are a few counts of this clonotype. The rearrangement links TRBV5-5 to TRBJ2-1; 10 bases line up with TRBD2. The CDR3 spans 17 residues. V lost 0 bases, J lost 4 bases, and 7 bases stayed unmatched. Per germline, CDR1 SGHKS and CDR2 YYEKEE (reference sequence). CDR3 DNA: TGTGCCAGCAGCTTGGGTAATAGCGGGAGGCCTTACAATGAGCAGTTCTTC. This sequence encodes CASSLGNSGRPYNEQFF.

This clonotype was found many times. The chain couples TRBV21-1 to TRBJ2-7; the table calls TRBD1, which could not be checked here. TRBV21-1 is a pseudogene locus. The CDR3 sequence is 18 residues long. Here the CDR3 reads CASSKPTSWGQGDYEQYF. CDR3 DNA sequence: TGTGCCAGCAGCAAACCGACATCCTGGGGACAGGGGGACTACGAGCAGTACTTC.

This clonotype was observed at least ten times. V usage is TRBV29-1 and J usage is TRBJ2-1; 9 nucleotides line up with TRBD2. The CDR3 runs to 16 residues. V lost 0 bases to trimming and J lost 0 bases; unmatched junction nucleotides: 3. The germline CDR1 and CDR2 sequences are SQVTM and ANQGSEA. The CDR3: CSVEDYSGSSYNEQFF. The CDR3 region has the DNA TGCAGCGTTGAAGACTATAGCGGGAGCTCCTACAATGAGCAGTTCTTC.

The chain couples TRBV7-8 to TRBJ2-7; TRBD2 might be the D (6 bases). The CDR3 spans 14 residues. Germline CDR1 and CDR2: SGHVS and FQNEAQ. V was trimmed by 5 bases and J by 0 bases, leaving 11 bases between them. The CDR3 sequence: CASSLGTVSYEQYF. DNA for the CDR3: TGTGCCAGCAGCCTAGGGACTGTCTCCTACGAGCAGTACTTC.

In this sample, this clonotype turned up a few times. V gene TRBV6-2 or TRBV6-3 combines with J gene TRBJ2-7; D call uncertain. Trimming cost V 8 bases and J 5 bases, with 16 bases left between them. This CDR3 spans 13 amino acids. Germline-derived CDR1 and CDR2 are MNHEY and SVGEGT. The DNA of the CDR3 is TGTGCCAGCCTCGGGCGGAGTTTTGACGAGCAGTACTTC. As protein: CASLGRSFDEQYF.

Many counts were recorded for this clonotype. This chain uses TRBV15 with TRBJ2-7; D is uncertain. The germline gives CDR1 LNHNV, CDR2 YYDKDF (reference sequence). This CDR3 has 14 residues. The ends were cut back, 0 bases at V and 2 bases at J, with 8 bases in the middle. The CDR3 region is CATSRDPRTYEQYF. CDR3 DNA: TGTGCCACCAGCAGAGATCCCCGCACCTACGAGCAGTACTTC. The variable domain in full, with the rest retrieved from reference TRBV15 and TRBJ2-7, is DAMVIQNPRYQVTQFGKPVTLSCSQTLNHNVMYWYQQKSSQAPKLLFHYYDKDFNNEADTPDNFQSRRPNTSFCFLDIRSPGLGDTAMYLCATSRDPRTYEQYFGPGTRLTVT.

CDR3 nucleotides: TGTGCCAGCAGTGACCCGGGAGGTGCAAACATTCAGTACTTC. Encoded protein: CASSDPGGANIQYF. The rearrangement uses TRBV6-1 and TRBJ2-4; 7 nucleotides match TRBD2. Germline CDR1 reads MNHNS; CDR2 reads SASEGT. J lost 6 bases, V lost 3 bases, and 5 bases had no gene match. CDR3 length equals 14 residues.

This clonotype turned up a few times. The rearrangement links TRBV15 to TRBJ2-7, with 9 positions matching TRBD1. Germline CDR1 is LNHNV and CDR2 is YYDKDF (reference sequence). Trimming removed 6 bases from V and 5 bases from J; junction bases left unmatched: 8. This CDR3 is built from 14 residues. CDR3 in amino acids: CATSDDRGYDEQYF. DNA of the CDR3: TGTGCCACCAGTGACGACAGGGGGTACGACGAGCAGTACTTC.

This clonotype was detected only a few times. Only one base separates this from a far larger clonotype, so it likely reflects a read error. The CDR3 sequence: CASSFNMNTEAFF. DNA for the CDR3: TGTGCCAGCAGTTTTAACATGAACACTGAAGCTTTCTTT. The chain combines TRBV12-3 or TRBV12-4 with TRBJ1-1; D not certain. Trimming stripped 3 bases from V and 0 bases from J, with 5 bases between. The CDR3 spans 13 residues.

This clonotype was detected ten times or more. V usage is TRBV4-3 and J usage is TRBJ1-5, with D tentatively TRBD1 (5 bases). The CDR3 is 15 residues long. V was trimmed by 1 base and J by 5 bases, leaving 12 bases between them. CDR1 LGHNA and CDR2 YSLEER come from the germline V gene. The CDR3 DNA sequence: TGCGCCAGCAGCCAAGGACCGGGGGGGTATCAGCCCCAGCATTTT. It yields the protein CASSQGPGGYQPQHF.

This clonotype was counted ten times or more. This chain joins TRBV9 and TRBJ1-6; TRBD1 agrees at 7 bases. The CDR3 has 14 amino acids. Germline values: CDR1 SGDLS, CDR2 YYNGEE. Trimming took 3 bases from V and 9 from J; bases not matched to a gene: 6. As DNA, the CDR3 is TGTGCCAGCAGCGCCGACAGGGCCACTTCACCCCTCCACTTT. It specifies CASSADRATSPLHF. Supplemented by reference TRBV9 and TRBJ1-6, the full variable domain reads DSGVTQTPKHLITATGQRVTLRCSPRSGDLSVYWYQQSLDQGLQFLIQYYNGEERAKGNILERFSAQQFPDLHSELNLSSLELGDSALYFCASSADRATSPLHFGNGTRLTVT.

The V and J genes are TRBV9 and TRBJ2-7; the D call may be TRBD1 or TRBD2 (6 bases each). CDR1 and CDR2 (germline): SGDLS, YYNGEE. V shed 4 bases and J shed 0 bases, with 11 bases lying between them. The CDR3 spans 14 residues. The CDR3 sequence: CASSPGANSYEQYF. The CDR3 nucleotides read TGTGCCAGCAGCCCGGGGGCCAACTCCTACGAGCAGTACTTC.

There are many counts of this clonotype. This chain links TRBV5-1 with TRBJ2-7; TRBD1 is a possible D gene (5 bases). Trimming shortened V by 2 bases and J by 6 bases, and 15 bases separated the two germline ends. The CDR3 extends over 14 amino acids. Germline CDR1 and CDR2: SGHRS and YFSETQ. The CDR3 region has the DNA TGCGCCAGCAGCTTCAGGGCAGGTGTGAGCGAGCAGTACTTC. It encodes CASSFRAGVSEQYF.

Ten or more counts support this clonotype. The rearrangement joins TRBV6-2 or TRBV6-3 to TRBJ2-2, with 10 positions matching TRBD1. The CDR3 covers 15 residues. The germline V gene encodes CDR1 MNHEY and CDR2 SVGEGT. V was pared by 8 bases and J by 7 bases, with 10 bases of the junction left unmatched. CDR3 DNA: TGTGCCAGCCTGGACAGGGGGGGGCCAGTCGGGGAGCTGTTTTTT. Translating it yields CASLDRGGPVGELFF.

V is TRBV9 and J is TRBJ1-6, with TRBD1 identical over 8 bases. V shed 4 bases and J 0 bases; nucleotides not matched to a gene: 12. The CDR3 has 19 residues. From germline, CDR1 is SGDLS and CDR2 YYNGEE. CDR3 sequence: CASSLGGTGPNSYNSPLHF. The DNA for the CDR3 is TGTGCCAGCAGCCTCGGTGGGACAGGTCCTAACTCCTATAATTCACCCCTCCACTTT.

In its sample, this clonotype was seen many times. The chain couples TRBV3-1 to TRBJ2-1, with 8 bases fitting TRBD2. J gave up 9 bases and V 4 bases, and 5 bases lay outside the gene matches. This CDR3 has 13 residues. CDR1 and CDR2 from the germline V gene are LGHDT and YNNKEL (reference sequence). The CDR3, as DNA: TGTGCCAGCAGCCCCGGGGGGGGAGTTGAGCAGTTCTTC. Residues: CASSPGGGVEQFF.

This clonotype has just a few counts. V gene TRBV19 combines with J gene TRBJ2-5; D is possibly TRBD1 (5 bases). Looked up from germline, CDR1 is LNHDA and CDR2 is SQIVND (reference sequence). The CDR3 consists of 16 residues. Trimming pared 4 bases from V and 3 bases from J, leaving 18 bases between. The CDR3 bases are TGTGCCAGTAGTACGTATAAGGGGCCAATAGAAGAGACCCAGTACTTC. Translated, it gives CASSTYKGPIEETQYF.

The chain couples TRBV7-3 to TRBJ2-1; D could derive from TRBD1 or TRBD2 (5 bases each). CDR1 and CDR2 (germline): SGHTA, FQGTGA. This CDR3 comprises 15 residues. Trimming took 4 bases from V and 2 from J, leaving 12 bases between them. DNA for the CDR3: TGTGCCAGCAGCTCATCCGGGACGACCTACAATGAGCAGTTCTTC. Its translation: CASSSSGTTYNEQFF.

The sample holds many counts of this clonotype. The rearrangement uses TRBV24-1 and TRBJ2-1, with 11 nucleotides matching TRBD2. The CDR3 is 20 residues long. Per the germline V gene, CDR1 is KGHDR and CDR2 is SFDVKD. Losses at the gene ends were 5 bases for V and 0 bases for J; bases not matched to a gene: 14. The CDR3 bases are TGTGCCACCAGTGGTTTTGGGACTAGCGGTCCCTGGAGCTCCTACAATGAGCAGTTCTTC. Its translation is CATSGFGTSGPWSSYNEQFF.

This clonotype has just a few counts. This sequence joins TRBV7-3 and TRBJ1-2; 8 nucleotides line up with TRBD1. Unmatched junction bases numbered 7, after V lost 5 bases and J lost 8 bases. CDR1 and CDR2 (germline): SGHTA, FQGTGA. The CDR3 loop spans 13 amino acids. The CDR3 nucleotides read TGTGCCAGCAGCCAGACAGGGGATAGGGGCTACACCTTC. It translates to CASSQTGDRGYTF.

This clonotype was seen at least ten times. The chain couples TRBV28 to TRBJ2-7, with 7 bases matching TRBD1. In germline, CDR1 is MDHEN, CDR2 SYDVKM. The CDR3 has 15 residues. V was pared by 4 bases and J by 3 bases, with 9 bases of the junction left unmatched. The CDR3 here is CASSSPDRVNYEQYF. The DNA for the CDR3 is TGTGCCAGCAGTTCACCCGACAGGGTCAACTACGAGCAGTACTTC.

At least ten counts were recorded for this clonotype. The rearrangement links TRBV4-3 to TRBJ1-2, with TRBD1 matching 8 bases. V lost 4 bases to trimming and J lost 5 bases; unmatched junction nucleotides: 6. CDR1 and CDR2 from the germline V gene are LGHNA and YSLEER. The CDR3 contains 14 residues. As DNA, the CDR3 is TGCGCCAGCAGCCCAGGACAGGGAGGTTATGGCTACACCTTC. Translated, it gives CASSPGQGGYGYTF.

This clonotype has ten or more counts. The chain is built from TRBV19 and TRBJ1-2, with D tentatively TRBD1 (5 bases). Germline values: CDR1 LNHDA, CDR2 SQIVND (reference sequence). The CDR3 is made up of 17 amino acids. V shed 5 bases and J shed 2 bases, with 21 bases lying between them. DNA for the CDR3: TGTGCCAGTAGTCCGTACCGGACACTCCCAGGAAACTATGGCTACACCTTC. This translates into CASSPYRTLPGNYGYTF. The full variable domain, with the rest looked up from reference TRBV19 and TRBJ1-2, is DGGITQSPKYLFRKEGQNVTLSCEQNLNHDAMYWYRQDPGQGLRLIYYSQIVNDFQKGDIAEGYSVSREKKESFPLTVTSAQKNPTAFYLCASSPYRTLPGNYGYTFGSGTRLTVV.

This clonotype was detected many times. CDR3 coding DNA: TGTGCCAGCAGCGTCTCGGGTGATAGGACTGAAGCTTTCTTT. Translating it yields CASSVSGDRTEAFF. The chain couples TRBV7-3 to TRBJ1-1, with unresolved D. The germline CDR1 and CDR2 sequences are SGHTA and FQGTGA. The CDR3 is made up of 14 amino acids. Trimming took 5 bases from V and 5 from J, leaving 15 bases between them.